The 25 T cell receptor beta chains below all came from one sample that was sequenced in a study of read filtering for tumor transcriptome and immune sequencing. The library was built from 400 ng RNA with molecular barcoded adaptors for alpha/delta and beta/gamma chains. One entry per CDR3 protein results from TCRdb running MiXCR on the reads. The repertoire has around 20,000 distinct CDR3 sequences, roughly 23% of them found once; the top ten carry 20% to 30%. The sequencing sample was made of a population of CD138-negative cells sorted from bone marrow. Source of these receptors: a donor aged 40 or older with multiple myeloma.

This CDR3 reads CASSLAFGGTSTDTQYF. The DNA of the CDR3 is TGTGCCAGCAGCTTAGCGTTCGGCGGGACTAGCACAGATACGCAGTATTTT. The genes are TRBV7-6 and TRBJ2-3; D is perhaps TRBD2 (6 bases). The CDR3 contains 17 residues. Germline assignment: CDR1 SGHVS and CDR2 FNYEAQ. Trimming pared 0 bases from V and 0 bases from J, leaving 13 bases between.

CDR3 amino acids: CASSVTKSPDTQYF. The CDR3 DNA reads TGTGCCAGCAGCGTGACTAAGTCCCCAGATACGCAGTATTTT. This chain connects TRBV28 to TRBJ2-3, with D tentatively TRBD2 (5 bases). V dropped 6 bases and J dropped 4 bases, with 14 bases sitting between them. The CDR3 length is 14 residues. From germline, CDR1 is MDHEN and CDR2 SYDVKM.

This chain links TRBV29-1 with TRBJ2-7, with TRBD2 identical over 12 bases. V shed 1 base and J 6 bases; nucleotides not matched to a gene: 4. Germline V gene data show CDR1 as SQVTM and CDR2 as ANQGSEA. The length of the CDR3 is 14 residues. CDR3 sequence: CSVEVTSGSCEQYF. In DNA, the CDR3 is TGCAGCGTTGAAGTGACTAGCGGGAGCTGCGAGCAGTACTTC.

V usage is TRBV29-1 and J usage is TRBJ1-5, with 9 positions matching TRBD1. The CDR3 is made up of 12 amino acids. The ends lost 7 bases at V and 5 bases at J; junction bases unmatched: 3. The germline V gene has CDR1 SQVTM and CDR2 ANQGSEA. CDR3 nucleotide sequence: TGCAGCGCAAGGACAGGGGATCAGCCCCAGCATTTT. Its protein product is CSARTGDQPQHF.

This clonotype was seen more than once but under ten times. The rearrangement uses TRBV11-3 and TRBJ2-1; D remains unclear. Trimming left V 1 base short and J 4 bases short, with 5 bases between. CDR3 size: 13 residues. Germline assignment: CDR1 SGHNT and CDR2 YENEEA. CDR3 sequence (DNA): TGTGCCAGCAGCTTAGGTAAATACAATGAGCAGTTCTTC. As protein: CASSLGKYNEQFF.

The rearrangement uses TRBV4-2 and TRBJ1-5; D unclear. Trimming cost V 2 bases and J 3 bases, with 2 bases left between them. The germline V gene has CDR1 LGHNA and CDR2 YNFKEQ. The CDR3 spans 12 residues. The CDR3 DNA reads TGTGCCAGCAGCCAAACCAATCAGCCCCAGCATTTT. It translates to CASSQTNQPQHF.

This clonotype was picked up many times. This chain joins TRBV9 and TRBJ2-7; D uncertain. Trimming stripped 3 bases from V and 2 bases from J, with 9 bases between. Germline CDR1 SGDLS, CDR2 YYNGEE. There are 13 residues in the CDR3. For the CDR3, the DNA is TGTGCCAGCAGCGGGGTCACCACCTACGAGCAGTACTTC. Its translation: CASSGVTTYEQYF.

The chain has TRBV20-1 and TRBJ2-7, with 10 positions matching TRBD2. CDR1 DFQATT and CDR2 SNEGSKA come from the germline V gene (reference sequence). CDR3 length equals 15 residues. The junction had 8 bases not matched to a gene; V was cut back by 4 bases and J by 2 bases. CDR3 DNA: TGCAGTGCTAATCAACTAGCGGGAAGCGCCTACGAGCAGTACTTC. Protein product: CSANQLAGSAYEQYF.

Only a few counts were recorded for this clonotype. The DNA for the CDR3 is TGTGCCAGCAGCTTCCGGGGGACACTAAACACTGAAGCTTTCTTT. Translation: CASSFRGTLNTEAFF. This chain links TRBV7-2 with TRBJ1-1, with D perhaps TRBD1 (6 bases). This CDR3 is 15 amino acids long. From germline, CDR1 is SGHTA and CDR2 FQGNSA. Trimming took off 3 bases at V and 2 bases at J, with 13 bases between the two ends.

This clonotype was found many times. V is TRBV5-1 and J is TRBJ2-3; D gene uncertain. CDR1 is SGHRS and CDR2 is YFSETQ in the germline V gene. V shed 1 base and J shed 2 bases, with 8 bases lying between them. The CDR3 loop spans 14 amino acids. CDR3 protein: CASSLRANTDTQYF. CDR3 bases: TGCGCCAGCAGCTTGCGCGCGAACACAGATACGCAGTATTTT.

This clonotype is medium-sized by share. The J gene is TRBJ2-7, the V gene TRBV2; TRBD1 matches at 8 bases. V dropped 7 bases and J dropped 11; count of bases not matched to a gene: 10. The CDR3 runs 12 residues. CDR1 and CDR2 from the germline V gene are SNHLY and FYNNEI. Here the CDR3 reads CASTEDRAEEYF. CDR3 sequence (DNA): TGTGCCAGCACCGAGGACAGGGCGGAGGAGTACTTC.

The chain carries TRBV28 and TRBJ1-5; D is unclear. The V gene lost 5 bases and the J gene lost 3 bases, with 8 bases spanning the gap. CDR3 size: 13 residues. CDR1 and CDR2 (germline): MDHEN, SYDVKM. CDR3 amino acids: CASSDSTNQPQHF. Here the CDR3 DNA reads TGTGCCAGCAGTGACTCCACCAATCAGCCCCAGCATTTT.

CDR3 sequence (DNA): TGTGCCAGCAGCGTAGTCGGGACCGGGGAGCTGTTTTTT. Translating it yields CASSVVGTGELFF. The V call is TRBV9, the J call TRBJ2-2; D ambiguous. CDR3 length: 13 amino acids. The V gene lost 0 bases and the J gene lost 5 bases, with 5 bases spanning the gap. Germline-derived CDR1 and CDR2 are SGDLS and YYNGEE.

This clonotype was seen many times. The rearrangement uses TRBV12-3 or TRBV12-4 and TRBJ2-3; D gene ambiguous. The V gene lost 3 bases and the J gene lost 4 bases, with 8 bases spanning the gap. This CDR3 spans 13 amino acids. Here the CDR3 DNA reads TGTGCCAGCAGTTTTAGGGAACCAGATACGCAGTATTTT. This codes for CASSFREPDTQYF.

This clonotype was detected ten times or more. The chain links TRBV29-1 to TRBJ2-7, with TRBD1 matching over 9 bases. CDR3 length: 16 residues. Trimming took 3 bases from V and 2 from J; bases not matched to a gene: 11. Per germline, CDR1 SQVTM and CDR2 ANQGSEA. CDR3 nucleotides: TGCAGCGTTGAGGAAACCCGGGACAGGGTAACCTACGAGCAGTACTTC. It is translated as CSVEETRDRVTYEQYF.

In regard to this clonotype: A single base separates this from a much larger clone, so it may be a read error. V usage is TRBV29-1 and J usage is TRBJ2-7, with 8 bases fitting TRBD1. Germline-derived CDR1 and CDR2 are SQVTM and ANQGSEA. Trimming at V came to 6 bases and at J to 4 bases, leaving 8 bases not matched to a gene. The CDR3 is made up of 13 amino acids. The CDR3 is CSVPTGAVYEQYF. CDR3 bases: TGCAGCGTGCCGACAGGGGCGGTGTACGAGCAGTACTTC.

This clonotype was seen many times. The chain has TRBV6-2 or TRBV6-3 and TRBJ2-7; 9 positions agree with TRBD2. V lost 7 bases to trimming and J lost 7 bases; unmatched junction nucleotides: 20. Germline CDR1 and CDR2: MNHEY and SVGEGT. The CDR3 is 17 amino acids. CDR3 protein: CASTSSGGLAGGREQYF. The DNA of the CDR3 is TGTGCCAGCACCTCATCCGGGGGACTAGCTGGAGGACGGGAGCAGTACTTC.

This clonotype has a count of ten or more. This chain connects TRBV7-2 to TRBJ2-1, with TRBD2 matching over 7 bases. There are 15 residues in the CDR3. After removal of 1 base from V and 4 bases from J, the junction contained 4 bases not matched to a gene. The germline V gene encodes CDR1 SGHTA and CDR2 FQGNSA. The DNA for the CDR3 is TGTGCCAGCAGCTTAGATGGCGGGAGTTACAATGAGCAGTTCTTC. It specifies CASSLDGGSYNEQFF.

In this sample, this clonotype turned up many times. V and J are TRBV6-2 or TRBV6-3 and TRBJ2-3; D uncertain. The CDR3 consists of 11 residues. Looked up from germline, CDR1 is MNHEY and CDR2 is SVGEGT. Trimming took off 5 bases at V and 4 bases at J, with 4 bases between the two ends. The CDR3 nucleotides read TGTGCCAGCAGTGATCCAGATACGCAGTATTTT. Residues: CASSDPDTQYF.

This clonotype was detected ten times or more. V usage is TRBV20-1 and J usage is TRBJ2-2; D perhaps matches TRBD1 (6 bases). The V gene lost 0 bases and the J gene lost 1 base, with 12 bases spanning the gap. The CDR3 extends over 16 amino acids. CDR1 and CDR2 from the germline V gene are DFQATT and SNEGSKA (reference sequence). CDR3 DNA: TGCAGTGCTAGAGATCAGAGAGGGGGGAACACCGGGGAGCTGTTTTTT. Its protein is CSARDQRGGNTGELFF.

Many counts were recorded for this clonotype. The chain joins TRBV20-1 to TRBJ1-5; TRBD1 matches 10 bases. Germline V CDR1 and CDR2: DFQATT, SNEGSKA (reference sequence). The V gene end was trimmed by 6 bases and the J gene end by 7 bases; junction bases not matched to a gene: 3. The length of the CDR3 is 12 residues. DNA for the CDR3: TGCAGTGCCCAGACAGGGGGCCAGCCCCAGCATTTT. It is translated as CSAQTGGQPQHF.

The V gene is TRBV20-1, the J gene TRBJ2-1; 10 positions agree with TRBD2. This CDR3 has 19 residues. Germline lookup yields CDR1 DFQATT and CDR2 SNEGSKA (reference sequence). Trimming at V came to 0 bases and at J to 2 bases, leaving 13 bases not matched to a gene. The CDR3 region has the DNA TGCAGTGCTAGAGATGCCCCCTGGACTAGCGGAAGAACCTACAATGAGCAGTTCTTC. This gives the protein CSARDAPWTSGRTYNEQFF.

This clonotype appeared many times. The chain combines TRBV6-2 or TRBV6-3 with TRBJ2-5, with a tentative D call TRBD2 (6 bases). There are 14 residues in the CDR3. Trimming shortened V by 6 bases and J by 4 bases, and 15 bases separated the two germline ends. Germline V gene lookup returns CDR1 MNHEY and CDR2 SVGEGT. The CDR3 DNA reads as TGTGCCAGCAGGGCCACCGGGGGAGGAGAGACCCAGTACTTC. Its translation: CASRATGGGETQYF.

The chain carries TRBV5-1 and TRBJ2-5, with a weak D call TRBD1 (5 bases). V shed 4 bases and J shed 4 bases, with 11 bases lying between them. The CDR3 extends over 13 amino acids. CDR1 is SGHRS, CDR2 YFSETQ, per germline. CDR3 sequence: CASSAGIGETQYF. The CDR3 DNA reads TGCGCCAGCAGCGCAGGGATAGGAGAGACCCAGTACTTC.

In its sample, this clonotype was seen a few times. The chain has TRBV7-2 and TRBJ1-1; D is unresolved. Germline lookup yields CDR1 SGHTA and CDR2 FQGNSA. The CDR3 is 16 amino acids. V lost 2 bases and J lost 0, with 13 bases in between. In DNA, the CDR3 is TGTGCCAGCAGCTTAAGTTCGTCCGTCCTGAACACTGAAGCTTTCTTT. Translation: CASSLSSSVLNTEAFF.